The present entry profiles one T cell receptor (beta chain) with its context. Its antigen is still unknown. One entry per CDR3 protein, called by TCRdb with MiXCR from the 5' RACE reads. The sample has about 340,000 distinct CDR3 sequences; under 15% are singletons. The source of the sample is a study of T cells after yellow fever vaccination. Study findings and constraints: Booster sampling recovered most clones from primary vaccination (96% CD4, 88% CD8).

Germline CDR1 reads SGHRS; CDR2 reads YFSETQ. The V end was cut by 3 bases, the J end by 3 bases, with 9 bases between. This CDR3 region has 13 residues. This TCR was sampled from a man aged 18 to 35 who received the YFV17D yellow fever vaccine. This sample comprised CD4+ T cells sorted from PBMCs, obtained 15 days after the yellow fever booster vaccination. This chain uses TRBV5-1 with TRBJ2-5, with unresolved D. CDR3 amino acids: CASSSQEKETQYF. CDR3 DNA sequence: TGCGCCAGCAGCTCCCAAGAGAAAGAGACCCAGTACTTC.